Detailed here is one T cell receptor (beta chain). The target antigen is unknown. The data derive from a study of T cells in localized non-small cell lung cancer. Notes on the study in general: Analysis by sequencing included only one tumor region, so heterogeneity remains possible. Highest T cell clonality was seen in uninvolved adjacent lung, surpassing that measured in tumor. Longer overall survival was seen with higher T cell density measured in blood. In adjacent lung appeared a median around 55 of the top 100 tumor clones.

The repertoire was sequenced with immunoSEQ multiplex PCR; TCRdb's copy has only in-frame clones and lacks some. The repertoire holds roughly 38,000 clones, with 85% to 90% as singletons. The CDR3 has 14 residues. Trimming at V came to 5 bases and at J to 1 base, leaving 4 bases not matched to a gene. From germline, CDR1 is SNHLY and CDR2 FYNNEI. This chain connects TRBV2 to TRBJ2-5; 7 bases fit TRBD1. This sample comprised peripheral blood, obtained before any cancer treatment. The clonotype comes from a woman aged 18-50 years with stage III lung adenocarcinoma. The CDR3 is CASSPGGPQETQYF. In DNA form, the CDR3 reads TGTGCCAGCAGTCCAGGGGGACCCCAAGAGACCCAGTACTTC.